Given below is one T cell receptor (beta chain) in context. This record belongs to a study of blood T cell repertoires in COVID-19. The CDR3 spans 14 residues. Germline V lookup: CDR1 MNHEY, CDR2 SVGAGI. V dropped 6 bases and J dropped 6 bases, with 15 bases sitting between them. As originally analysed: The assay estimated nucleated cells by amplifying reference gene primers. Only in-frame clones appear in the TCRdb table, and some are missing; sequencing was by immunoSEQ multiplex PCR. V, J and clone size reflect that table, while D and trimming were determined from the DNA. In the table there are roughly 60,000 clones, roughly 82% of which are singletons.

The source is a woman aged 60-70 years with acute or convalescent COVID-19. Sequenced sample: peripheral blood. The chain uses TRBV6-5 and TRBJ1-3; D uncertain. The DNA of the CDR3 is TGTGCCAGCAGGGGAGAAGCTCTGGAAAACACCATATATTTT. Its translation: CASRGEALENTIYF.